This TCR beta chain was found in a study of blood T cells in healthy people across ages. A second PCR, run for about 7 to 12 cycles, used a sample-barcoded 5' primer plus a J-beta primer mix. TCRdb analysed the 5' RACE reads with MiXCR anew, one entry per CDR3 protein. The sample has 1.5 million to 2 million distinct CDR3 sequences; roughly 43% are singletons. This clonotype was seen only a few times. CDR1 is SGHRS and CDR2 is YFSETQ in the germline V gene. V gave up 7 bases and J gave up 4 bases, with 15 bases separating them. This CDR3 region has 14 residues. The sequence came from a human donor in good health. The chain joins TRBV5-1 to TRBJ2-1; D may be TRBD1 (6 bases). The sample was blood. This CDR3 is CASGLGGQYNEQFF. CDR3 coding DNA: TGCGCCAGCGGACTTGGGGGCCAATACAATGAGCAGTTCTTC.